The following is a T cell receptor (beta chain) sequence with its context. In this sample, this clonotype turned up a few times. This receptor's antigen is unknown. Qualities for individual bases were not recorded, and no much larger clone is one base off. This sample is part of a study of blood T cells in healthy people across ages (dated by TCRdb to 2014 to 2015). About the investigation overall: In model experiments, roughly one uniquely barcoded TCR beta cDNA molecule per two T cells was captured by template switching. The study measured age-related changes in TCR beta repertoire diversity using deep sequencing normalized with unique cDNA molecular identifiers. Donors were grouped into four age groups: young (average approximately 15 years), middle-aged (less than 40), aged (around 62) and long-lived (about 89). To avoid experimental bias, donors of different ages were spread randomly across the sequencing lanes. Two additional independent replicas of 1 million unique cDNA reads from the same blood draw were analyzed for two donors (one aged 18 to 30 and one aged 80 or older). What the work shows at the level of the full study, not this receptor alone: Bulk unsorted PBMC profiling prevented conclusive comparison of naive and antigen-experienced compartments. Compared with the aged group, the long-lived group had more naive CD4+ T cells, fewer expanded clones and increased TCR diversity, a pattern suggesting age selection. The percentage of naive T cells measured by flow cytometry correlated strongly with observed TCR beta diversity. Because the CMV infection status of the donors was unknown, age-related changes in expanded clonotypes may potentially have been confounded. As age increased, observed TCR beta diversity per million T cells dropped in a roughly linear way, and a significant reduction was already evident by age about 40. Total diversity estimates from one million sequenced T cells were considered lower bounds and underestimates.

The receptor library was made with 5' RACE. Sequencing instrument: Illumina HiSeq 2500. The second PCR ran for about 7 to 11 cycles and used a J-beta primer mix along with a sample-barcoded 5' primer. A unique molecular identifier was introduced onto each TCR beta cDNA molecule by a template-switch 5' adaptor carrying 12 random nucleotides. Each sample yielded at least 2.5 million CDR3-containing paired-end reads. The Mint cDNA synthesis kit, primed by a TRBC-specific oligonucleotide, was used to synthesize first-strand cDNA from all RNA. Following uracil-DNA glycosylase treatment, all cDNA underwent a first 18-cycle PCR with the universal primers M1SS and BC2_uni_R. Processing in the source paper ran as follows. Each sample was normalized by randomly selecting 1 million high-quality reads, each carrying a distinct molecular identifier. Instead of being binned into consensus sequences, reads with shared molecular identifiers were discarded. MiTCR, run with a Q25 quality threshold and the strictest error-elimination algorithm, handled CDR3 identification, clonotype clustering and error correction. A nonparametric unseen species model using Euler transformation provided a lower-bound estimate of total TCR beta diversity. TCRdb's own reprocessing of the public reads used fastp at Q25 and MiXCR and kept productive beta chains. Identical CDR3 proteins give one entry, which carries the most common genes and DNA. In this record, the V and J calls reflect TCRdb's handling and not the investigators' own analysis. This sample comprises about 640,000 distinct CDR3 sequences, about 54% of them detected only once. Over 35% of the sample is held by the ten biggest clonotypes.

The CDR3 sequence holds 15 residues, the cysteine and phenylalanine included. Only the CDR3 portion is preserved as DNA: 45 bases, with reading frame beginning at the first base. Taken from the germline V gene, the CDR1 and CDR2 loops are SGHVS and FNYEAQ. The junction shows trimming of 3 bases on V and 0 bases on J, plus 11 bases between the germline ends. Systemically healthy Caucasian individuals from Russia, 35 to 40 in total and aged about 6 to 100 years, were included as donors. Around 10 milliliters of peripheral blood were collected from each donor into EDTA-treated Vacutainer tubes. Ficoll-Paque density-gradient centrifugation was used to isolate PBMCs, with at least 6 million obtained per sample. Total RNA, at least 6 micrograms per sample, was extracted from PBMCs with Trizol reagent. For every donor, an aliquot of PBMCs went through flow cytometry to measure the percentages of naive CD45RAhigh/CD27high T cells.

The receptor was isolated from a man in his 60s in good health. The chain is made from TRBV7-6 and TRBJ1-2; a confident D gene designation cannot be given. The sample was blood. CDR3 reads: CASSFGTSPNYGYTF. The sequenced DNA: TGTGCCAGCAGCTTCGGCACAAGCCCTAACTATGGCTACACCTTC.